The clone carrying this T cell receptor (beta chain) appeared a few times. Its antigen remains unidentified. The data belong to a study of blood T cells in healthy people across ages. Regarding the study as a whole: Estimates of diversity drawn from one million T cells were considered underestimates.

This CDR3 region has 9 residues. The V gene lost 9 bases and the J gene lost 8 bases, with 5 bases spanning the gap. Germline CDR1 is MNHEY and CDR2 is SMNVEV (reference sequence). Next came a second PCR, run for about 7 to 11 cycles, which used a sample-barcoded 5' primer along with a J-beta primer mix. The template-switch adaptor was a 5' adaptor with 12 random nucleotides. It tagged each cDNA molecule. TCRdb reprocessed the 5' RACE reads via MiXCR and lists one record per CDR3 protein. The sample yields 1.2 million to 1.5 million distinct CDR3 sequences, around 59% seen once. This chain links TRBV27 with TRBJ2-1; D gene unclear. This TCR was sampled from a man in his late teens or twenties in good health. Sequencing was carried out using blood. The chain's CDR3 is CASGYEQFF. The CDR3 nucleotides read TGTGCCAGTGGGTATGAGCAGTTCTTC.